The sequence of this T cell receptor beta chain was determined in a study of blood T cell repertoires in COVID-19. Turning to the study itself: Nucleic acid was either cDNA or gDNA, and it came from T cells, B-cell-depleted T cells, or PBMCs.

CDR3 length: 14 residues. With 4 bases clipped from V and 3 bases from J, the junction kept 4 bases outside the gene matches. Germline values: CDR1 MNHEY, CDR2 SVGEGT. Using immunoSEQ multiplex PCR, the repertoire was profiled, and TCRdb retains in-frame clones only, with some absent. The repertoire has 65,000 to 80,000 clones, roughly 90% of them found once; the top ten carry roughly 9.7%. Sequencing input: peripheral blood. This receptor was obtained from a human donor in a cohort sampled during active COVID-19. The chain uses TRBV6-2 or TRBV6-3 and TRBJ2-5, with 8 bases lining up with TRBD2. The CDR3 nucleotides read TGTGCCAGCAGTTTTGGACTAGCAGAAGAGACCCAGTACTTC. Translation: CASSFGLAEETQYF.